The sequence of this T cell receptor (beta chain) was determined in a study of T cells in Graves' hyperthyroidism and ophthalmopathy (dated 2019 in TCRdb). About the investigation overall: Peripheral blood was sampled at the time of initial diagnosis, prior to any treatment. To identify distinguishing TCR V-J signatures, a discovery cohort of about 100 patients was used, comprising some 43 with Graves' ophthalmopathy and around 60 with stable Graves' hyperthyroidism. An independent validation cohort of around 19 hyperthyroidism patients and about 16 patients who later progressed to ophthalmopathy tested prospective prediction of ophthalmopathy. The 95 to 100 discovery patients were randomly divided into training and test sets at a 7:3 ratio. Thyroid tissue and blood T-cell repertoires from six Graves' hyperthyroidism patients were also compared in the study. Following sampling, methimazole starting at 30 mg daily was given to hyperthyroidism patients, and high-dose intravenous methylprednisolone was given to ophthalmopathy patients. TCR Vbeta CDR3 sequencing of 120 to 150 peripheral blood samples (over 40 ophthalmopathy, 70 to 85 hyperthyroidism and 17 progressor patients) is reported in the paper. Overall study outcomes, separate from this receptor: Ophthalmopathy was separated from stable hyperthyroidism by a 13 V-J signature model, with over 85% sensitivity and 81% to 82% specificity obtained in cross-validation and 80%/75% obtained in testing. No statistical method was used to set the sample size in advance, and investigators knew the group allocation. In validation, the model predicted progression to ophthalmopathy a median of roughly 6.5 months before onset, with roughly 68% sensitivity and 72.22% specificity. Most expanded thyroid clonotypes (frequency above 0.001) were also detected in blood, a finding suggesting that blood repertoires may reflect thyroid immune responses.

This clonotype was counted between two and nine times. What antigen it recognizes has not been identified. Per-nucleotide qualities are absent, and no much larger clonotype sits a single base away. In the ophthalmopathy patients, disease was moderately to severely active, with a Clinical Activity Score of 3 or more, a NOSPECS grade of 4 or more, and a duration of less than 3 months. Any patient with an uncontrolled infection, another autoimmune disease, pregnancy or lactation was excluded. Clinical symptoms, serum thyroxine and TRAb, thyroid ultrasound, and orbital computed tomography formed the basis for the diagnoses. Ficoll-Paque density gradient centrifugation was used to isolate PBMCs from around 9.1 ml of fresh peripheral blood. Trizol reagent was used to extract total RNA, and RNA quality was then checked on an Agilent 2100 Bioanalyzer. The TCR beta CDR3 regions were amplified from the RNA transcripts. A first-round RT-PCR of the TCR CDR3 used the HTBI primer set with the Qiagen OneStep RT-PCR kit. The libraries were constructed in a second round of multiplex PCR and then size-selected and purified. Paired-end sequencing of the libraries was performed with 100 bp reads on an Illumina HiSeq2000. Concerning the study's data processing: SOAPnuke was used to process the raw data, throwing out any read that contained adapters or uncalled bases, had a mean Phred below 15, or lacked an exact constant-primer or identifier match. COPE v1.2.5 was used to merge the high-quality paired reads, and each unique nucleotide sequence was defined as a clonotype. MiTCR v1.1 was used to align clonotypes to the IMGT TRBV, TRBD and TRBJ reference segments. The analysis was restricted to V-J combinations with a frequency above 0.0001, which together covered around 99% of the repertoires. The TCS score was defined as the ratio of F50 (clonal expansion) to E x V (chaos), calculated using BLOSUM62-based TCRdist between CDR3 peptides within each V-J. Welch's t-statistics and random forest reduced 514 V-J features to roughly 13, which were used in a naive Bayes classifier (R e1071). The Morisita-Horn index was used to measure how similar the thyroid and blood repertoires were. TCRdb handled the public reads itself, with Q25 trimming in fastp and clone calling in MiXCR, and kept productive beta chains. Under each unique CDR3 protein, matching rows form one entry showing the most common genes and DNA. These V and J calls are TCRdb output, not the study's own analysis. This sample has 550,000 to 700,000 distinct CDR3 sequences in its table, and roughly 14% of those were observed once. The ten largest clones take up around 4.5% of the sample.

At the junction V is shortened by 7 bases and J by 8 bases; bases outside the gene matches: 8. From cysteine to phenylalanine, the CDR3 is 14 amino acids long. Only the CDR3 region is kept as DNA, spanning 42 bases read in frame from base 1. Sequences MDHEN (CDR1) and SYDVKM (CDR2) are obtained from the germline V gene. The sequence was collected from a woman in her thirties or forties with Graves' ophthalmopathy. The chain is made from TRBV28 and TRBJ2-2, with 9 bases matching TRBD2. The sequencing input was blood. Read as DNA, the sequence is TGTGCCAGCACCATTTTAGCGGGAGTAGGGGAGCTGTTTTTT. The resulting protein is CASTILAGVGELFF.